The clone carrying this T cell receptor beta chain came up once. The data derive from a study of blood T cell repertoires in COVID-19. Study information: Sites across the United States, Italy and Spain contributed samples from acute and convalescent COVID-19. T cells, B-cell-depleted T cells, or PBMCs provided the cDNA or gDNA that served as material.

The CDR3 length is 16 residues. V trimming: 2 bases; J trimming: 3 bases; junction bases outside the gene matches: 7. The germline V gene encodes CDR1 SGHNT and CDR2 YYREEE (reference sequence). In the authors' methods: Amplification with reference gene primers provided the estimates of nucleated cell counts. Here immunoSEQ multiplex PCR was the method, and the copy in TCRdb shows in-frame clones only, minus some. Clone size and the V and J calls come from that table; the DNA yielded D and trimming. The sample carries more than 150,000 clones, 89% recorded once. This clonotype was sampled from a man aged 40-49 years with acute or convalescent COVID-19. Material: peripheral blood. The chain carries TRBV5-4 and TRBJ2-1; 8 positions agree with TRBD1. In DNA form, the CDR3 reads TGTGCCAGCAGCTTTCAGGGGGCGGGGAACTACAATGAGCAGTTCTTC. It is translated as CASSFQGAGNYNEQFF.